This TCR beta chain was recorded in a study of blood T cell repertoires in COVID-19. About the research overall: The origin of the acute and convalescent COVID-19 samples was the United States, Italy and Spain.

In the study's own analysis: Amplified reference gene primers provided the basis for estimating nucleated cell counts. Produced via immunoSEQ multiplex PCR; TCRdb's table is partial and in-frame only. That table gives V, J and clone size, and the DNA gave D and trimming. The sample holds roughly 330,000 clones, around 87% seen once. Germline values: CDR1 LGHNA, CDR2 YSLEER. The CDR3 is made up of 16 amino acids. V was shortened by 0 bases and J by 4 bases, with 15 bases between the two germline ends. Recovery among Cohort 3 donors was established by two negative PCRs, clearance, or symptom resolution.

This sequence joins TRBV4-3 and TRBJ1-1; D is unresolved. The sequenced sample was PBMCs or T cells enriched from blood (not recorded which). This clonotype was obtained from a young woman who had recovered from COVID-19. The DNA for the CDR3 is TGCGCCAGCAGCCAAGATCCCGAGGATGGCGGCACTGAAGCTTTCTTT. Translating it yields CASSQDPEDGGTEAFF.